What follows are 21 T cell receptor beta chains derived from one specimen sequenced in a study of siplizumab effects on memory and regulatory T cells. Clones were sequenced by immunoSEQ multiplex PCR, and TCRdb holds only the in-frame ones, with some missing. Of some 97,000 clones in the sample, approximately 90% were seen once. Input material: Tregs sorted from blood. These receptors were obtained from a human donor in good health.

This chain joins TRBV5-6 and TRBJ2-1; a possible D gene is TRBD2 (6 bases). Germline V CDR1 and CDR2: SGHDT, YYEEEE. With 1 base removed from V and 0 bases from J, the gap between germline ends came to 20 bases. This CDR3 spans 19 amino acids. The CDR3, as DNA: TGTGCCAGCAGCTTGTTTCTGGGGAGCGGGCGGGTCTCCTACAATGAGCAGTTCTTC. Residues: CASSLFLGSGRVSYNEQFF.

The chain links TRBV6-6 to TRBJ2-7; D not certain. CDR1 is MNHNY, CDR2 SVGAGI, per germline (reference sequence). Trimming took off 0 bases at V and 4 bases at J, with 7 bases between the two ends. CDR3 length: 13 amino acids. CDR3: CASSYSKGYEQYF. Written as DNA, the CDR3 is TGTGCCAGCAGTTACTCGAAGGGATACGAGCAGTACTTC.

The V call is TRBV19, the J call TRBJ2-3; 12 bases fit TRBD2. The CDR3 is 16 amino acids. CDR1 is LNHDA and CDR2 is SQIVND in the germline V gene (reference sequence). J lost 8 bases, V lost 5 bases, and 11 bases had no gene match. The CDR3: CASSPRTSGNYGTQYF. CDR3 sequence (DNA): TGTGCCAGTAGTCCTCGGACTAGCGGGAACTATGGTACGCAGTATTTT.

The rearrangement joins TRBV9 to TRBJ2-7; TRBD2 agrees at 12 bases. The CDR3 contains 15 residues. Per the germline V gene, CDR1 is SGDLS and CDR2 is YYNGEE. V lost 4 bases and J lost 0; bases outside the gene matches: 2. This CDR3 is CASSILAGGSYEQYF. The CDR3 bases are TGTGCCAGCAGCATACTAGCGGGGGGCTCCTACGAGCAGTACTTC. Based on the CDR3 plus reference TRBV9 and TRBJ2-7, the full variable domain is DSGVTQTPKHLITATGQRVTLRCSPRSGDLSVYWYQQSLDQGLQFLIQYYNGEERAKGNILERFSAQQFPDLHSELNLSSLELGDSALYFCASSILAGGSYEQYFGPGTRLTVT.

This chain uses TRBV18 with TRBJ2-1; D unresolved. Deletions cut 3 bases from V and 0 bases from J, with 9 bases between. Germline V gives CDR1 KGHSH, CDR2 LQKENI. The CDR3 covers 15 residues. The CDR3 nucleotides are TGTGCCAGCTCACCCCAGCGAATCTCCTACAATGAGCAGTTCTTC. It is translated as CASSPQRISYNEQFF. Supplemented by reference TRBV18 and TRBJ2-1, the full variable domain reads NAGVMQNPRHLVRRRGQEARLRCSPMKGHSHVYWYRQLPEEGLKFMVYLQKENIIDESGMPKERFSAEFPKEGPSILRIQQVVRGDSAAYFCASSPQRISYNEQFFGPGTRLTVL.

The V gene is TRBV5-6, the J gene TRBJ1-5; D gene unclear. The CDR3 totals 15 residues. Germline CDR1 and CDR2: SGHDT and YYEEEE. The V end was cut by 0 bases, the J end by 2 bases, with 9 bases between. CDR3 in amino acids: CASSLGLAGNQPQHF. For the CDR3, the DNA is TGTGCCAGCAGCTTGGGATTAGCGGGCAATCAGCCCCAGCATTTT.

This chain joins TRBV6-5 and TRBJ1-1; a weak D match, TRBD1 (5 bases). Trimming cost V 6 bases and J 3 bases, with 14 bases left between them. The CDR3 is 14 residues long. Germline V CDR1 and CDR2: MNHEY, SVGAGI. The CDR3 DNA sequence: TGTGCCAGCAGCGACGGGGCGACGGACACTGAAGCTTTCTTT. Residues: CASSDGATDTEAFF.

The rearrangement links TRBV21-1 to TRBJ2-1. TRBV21-1 is annotated as a pseudogene. The CDR3 is made up of 17 amino acids. CDR3 coding DNA: TGTGCCAGCAGCAAAGTTAGGTGTGAACCGTGGGGCAATGAGCAGTTCTTC. Translation: CASSKVRCEPWGNEQFF.

This clone appeared once. The chain employs TRBV15 and TRBJ2-7; 7 bases fit TRBD2. CDR1 and CDR2 (germline): LNHNV, YYDKDF (reference sequence). The CDR3 runs to 14 residues. With 6 bases clipped from V and 4 bases from J, the junction kept 9 bases outside the gene matches. CDR3 DNA: TGTGCCACCAGAGTGGGCGGGAGAGGTTACGAGCAGTACTTC. Its protein is CATRVGGRGYEQYF.

This chain joins TRBV7-3 and TRBJ2-1, with 8 nucleotides matching TRBD2. Germline CDR1 reads SGHTA; CDR2 reads FQGTGA. Trimming at V came to 3 bases and at J to 6 bases, leaving 4 bases not matched to a gene. The CDR3 sequence is 14 residues long. The CDR3 loop is CASSFIGTSNEQFF. Written as DNA, the CDR3 is TGTGCCAGCAGCTTTATCGGGACTAGCAATGAGCAGTTCTTC.

The V gene is TRBV10-2, the J gene TRBJ2-1, with a weak D call TRBD2 (5 bases). V shed 1 base and J shed 6 bases, with 7 bases lying between them. Per germline, CDR1 WSHSY and CDR2 SAAADI. The CDR3 runs 13 residues. The CDR3 region is CASSEWLANEQFF. The CDR3 DNA sequence: TGCGCCAGCAGTGAGTGGCTAGCCAATGAGCAGTTCTTC.

The gene calls are TRBV10-3 and TRBJ2-4, with D possibly TRBD2 on 5 matching bases. Germline-derived CDR1 and CDR2 are ENHRY and SYGVKD. This CDR3 is built from 13 residues. The V end was cut by 2 bases, the J end by 6 bases, with 8 bases between. For the CDR3, the DNA is TGTGCCATCAGTGAGGGGAGTCGAAACATTCAGTACTTC. Its protein is CAISEGSRNIQYF.

On this clone itself: One end of the junction does not line up with germline, which may come from a read error. In the same sample, other DNA sequences code for this CDR3. The CDR3 spells CATTGTGRIYGYTF. CDR3 sequence (DNA): TGCGCCACAACAGGGACGGGGAGAATCTATGGCTACACCTTC. This chain uses TRBV2 with TRBJ1-2; a weak D match, TRBD1 (6 bases). The germline V gene has CDR1 SNHLY and CDR2 FYNNEI. This CDR3 contains 14 residues.

The J gene is TRBJ2-7, the V gene TRBV28, with a possible D match to TRBD2 (5 bases). This CDR3 is 14 amino acids long. Trimming left V 3 bases short and J 2 bases short, with 11 bases between. CDR1 and CDR2 (germline): MDHEN, SYDVKM. Here the CDR3 reads CASSFIRGTYEQYF. CDR3 nucleotides: TGTGCCAGCAGTTTTATCCGGGGTACCTACGAGCAGTACTTC.

V is TRBV15 and J is TRBJ2-7; the D gene could be TRBD1 or TRBD2 (6 bases each). Trimming stripped 1 base from V and 5 bases from J, with 12 bases between. The CDR3 contains 14 residues. Per the germline V gene, CDR1 is LNHNV and CDR2 is YYDKDF (reference sequence). CDR3 sequence (DNA): TGTGCCACCAGCAGAGTCGGGGGCTGGAACGAGCAGTACTTC. This encodes CATSRVGGWNEQYF.

This clone occurred once. The V and J genes are TRBV14 and TRBJ2-1; D possibly matches TRBD1 or TRBD2 (5 bases each). Trimming removed 4 bases at V and 0 bases at J, with 10 bases between. CDR1 and CDR2 (germline): SGHDN, FVKESK. The CDR3 loop spans 15 amino acids. The CDR3 is CASSRGAPSYNEQFF. CDR3 DNA: TGTGCCAGCAGCCGAGGGGCTCCCTCCTACAATGAGCAGTTCTTC.

The CDR3 DNA sequence: TGTGCCAGCAGCTCGGGACAGAACACTGAAGCTTTCTTT. As protein: CASSSGQNTEAFF. The genes are TRBV7-2 and TRBJ1-1, with D possibly matching TRBD1 (6 bases). Germline loops: CDR1 SGHTA, CDR2 FQGNSA. The CDR3 is 13 residues long. V lost 4 bases, J lost 1 base, and 7 bases lay in between.

This clone was recorded only once. The rearrangement joins TRBV6-5 to TRBJ2-7; D gene uncertain. In germline, CDR1 is MNHEY, CDR2 SVGAGI. The CDR3 consists of 12 residues. V shed 7 bases and J shed 2 bases, with 9 bases lying between them. The DNA for the CDR3 is TGTGCCAGCACCTCTTTAACCTACGAGCAGTACTTC. It is translated as CASTSLTYEQYF.

The genes are TRBV4-1 and TRBJ2-5; TRBD1 aligns across 10 bases. Germline V gene sequence: CDR1 MGHRA, CDR2 YSYEKL. V was pared by 1 base and J by 11 bases, with 7 bases of the junction left unmatched. This CDR3 has 14 residues. This CDR3 reads CASSQGTGGAEQYF. Written as DNA, the CDR3 is TGCGCCAGCAGCCAAGGGACAGGGGGAGCGGAGCAGTACTTC.

The chain is built from TRBV9 and TRBJ2-7; no definite D call. The germline V and J ends were trimmed by 4 bases and 2 bases, with 13 bases remaining between them. Germline CDR1 is SGDLS and CDR2 is YYNGEE. This CDR3 is 14 amino acids long. CDR3 sequence (DNA): TGTGCCAGCAGCCCCACCCAAAGGACCTACGAGCAGTACTTC. It specifies CASSPTQRTYEQYF.

The chain combines TRBV5-1 with TRBJ2-4; D tentatively reads TRBD1 or TRBD2 (6 bases each). The CDR3 consists of 16 residues. V gave up 0 bases and J gave up 0 bases, with 10 bases separating them. Germline values: CDR1 SGHRS, CDR2 YFSETQ. The CDR3 region is CASSLVGGLAKNIQYF. CDR3 DNA: TGCGCCAGCAGCTTGGTTGGGGGGCTAGCCAAAAACATTCAGTACTTC. Full variable domain (rest looked up from reference TRBV5-1 and TRBJ2-4): KAGVTQTPRYLIKTRGQQVTLSCSPISGHRSVSWYQQTPGQGLQFLFEYFSETQRNKGNFPGRFSGRQFSNSRSEMNVSTLELGDSALYLCASSLVGGLAKNIQYFGAGTRLSVL.